This TCR beta chain was observed in a study of OX40 agonist ivuxolimab in advanced cancers. Study details: Three patients, one with hepatocellular carcinoma and two with cutaneous melanoma, responded partially.

Whole-study results and caveats: Relative to CD4+, CD8+ T cells held more expanded clones on average.

Excluded were patients having autoimmune disease history or systemic immunosuppression. In regard to this clone: Antigen specificity is unknown.

Germline V gives CDR1 ENHRY, CDR2 SYGVKD. Deletions cut 0 bases from V and 3 bases from J, with 15 bases between. This CDR3 has 16 residues. Sequencing was performed with immunoSEQ multiplex PCR; in TCRdb, only in-frame clones are kept and a portion is missing. Of tens of thousands of clones in the sample, roughly nine tenths were seen once. This receptor was obtained from an adult with an advanced solid tumor such as melanoma, head and neck, liver or kidney cancer. J is TRBJ2-7 and V is TRBV10-3; D is undetermined. The material sequenced was CD4+ or CD8+ T cells sorted from blood, taken in a trial of the OX40 agonist ivuxolimab. CDR3 nucleotide sequence: TGTGCCATCAGTGAGTCGATGTTAGGCAGGAACTACGAGCAGTACTTC. Residues: CAISESMLGRNYEQYF.